Presented here are 13 T cell receptor beta chains from one specimen sequenced in a study of cytomegalovirus exposure and HLA in healthy donors. The PCR contained 60 Vbeta and 13 Jbeta primers. The method was immunoSEQ multiplex PCR; TCRdb's version includes in-frame clones alone and lacks a portion of them. The sample holds over 100,000 clones, around 79% seen once. The sequencing input was PBMCs. The receptor set was obtained from a man aged 60-69 years in good health and CMV-seropositive.

The chain recombines TRBV7-2 with TRBJ1-1; D is perhaps TRBD1 (6 bases). V lost 6 bases, J lost 5 bases, and 13 bases lay in between. CDR3 length: 13 amino acids. The germline CDR1 and CDR2 sequences are SGHTA and FQGNSA. The CDR3 protein is CASRLLQGTEAFF. CDR3 coding DNA: TGTGCCAGCAGGTTATTACAGGGTACTGAAGCTTTCTTT.

This clone turned up a few times. V usage is TRBV6-1 and J usage is TRBJ1-2, with TRBD1 as a possible D gene (6 bases). The CDR3 extends over 12 amino acids. The germline V gene has CDR1 MNHNS and CDR2 SASEGT. V was shortened by 6 bases and J by 6 bases, with 11 bases between the two germline ends. CDR3 protein: CASRRDNHGYTF. The CDR3 bases are TGTGCCAGCAGGAGGGACAACCATGGCTACACCTTC.

The chain recombines TRBV5-1 with TRBJ2-1; perhaps TRBD1 as D (6 bases). CDR1 and CDR2 (germline): SGHRS, YFSETQ. Trimming removed 2 bases at V and 2 bases at J, with 11 bases between. The CDR3 runs 15 residues. CDR3 in DNA: TGCGCCAGCAGCTTTCAGGGGCCGGCCTACAATGAGCAGTTCTTC. Translated, it gives CASSFQGPAYNEQFF. Complete variable domain (other parts from reference TRBV5-1 and TRBJ2-1): KAGVTQTPRYLIKTRGQQVTLSCSPISGHRSVSWYQQTPGQGLQFLFEYFSETQRNKGNFPGRFSGRQFSNSRSEMNVSTLELGDSALYLCASSFQGPAYNEQFFGPGTRLTVL.

This clone was seen once. V gene TRBV9 combines with J gene TRBJ1-6; D gene uncertain. The V end was cut by 1 base, the J end by 8 bases, with 10 bases between. This CDR3 is built from 14 residues. Germline CDR1 SGDLS, CDR2 YYNGEE. CDR3 region: CASSVSTSDSPLHF. CDR3 sequence (DNA): TGTGCCAGCAGCGTATCAACAAGCGATTCACCCCTCCACTTT.

The chain recombines TRBV19 with TRBJ2-1; 9 nucleotides align to TRBD2. The CDR3 contains 19 residues. Germline CDR1 LNHDA, CDR2 SQIVND (reference sequence). Losses at the gene ends were 0 bases for V and 0 bases for J; bases not matched to a gene: 9. This chain's CDR3 is CASSIETSGLFSSYNEQFF. CDR3 DNA: TGTGCCAGTAGTATAGAAACTAGCGGGTTATTCAGCTCCTACAATGAGCAGTTCTTC.

The chain couples TRBV5-1 to TRBJ2-3; D is perhaps TRBD1 (5 bases). This CDR3 is 14 amino acids long. Germline CDR1 SGHRS, CDR2 YFSETQ. The ends were cut back, 3 bases at V and 4 bases at J, with 12 bases in the middle. In nucleotides, the CDR3 is TGCGCCAGCAGCTCTCCAGGGTATGCAGATACGCAGTATTTT. Translating it yields CASSSPGYADTQYF.

The gene calls are TRBV9 and TRBJ2-5, with 13 bases identical to TRBD2. CDR3 size: 16 residues. The trim removed 0 bases at V and 1 base at J, leaving 0 bases unmatched. Germline loops: CDR1 SGDLS, CDR2 YYNGEE. The CDR3 region is CASSVGLAGGQETQYF. CDR3 bases: TGTGCCAGCAGCGTAGGACTAGCGGGGGGCCAAGAGACCCAGTACTTC.

The chain is built from TRBV18 and TRBJ1-3; TRBD1 agrees at 9 bases. Germline V gene lookup returns CDR1 KGHSH and CDR2 LQKENI. V lost 4 bases and J lost 0; bases outside the gene matches: 10. The length of the CDR3 is 18 residues. CDR3 sequence: CASSLSRTGASSGNTIYF. As DNA, the CDR3 is TGTGCCAGCTCACTTTCAAGGACAGGGGCTAGCTCTGGAAACACCATATATTTT.

This chain links TRBV29-1 with TRBJ2-2, with D unresolved. Trimming cost V 6 bases and J 2 bases, with 4 bases left between them. Per the germline V gene, CDR1 is SQVTM and CDR2 is ANQGSEA. The CDR3 consists of 11 residues. The CDR3 is CSVANTGELFF. The CDR3 DNA reads TGCAGCGTAGCCAACACCGGGGAGCTGTTTTTT.

This sequence joins TRBV6-1 and TRBJ2-1; 10 bases align to TRBD2. Germline V gene sequence: CDR1 MNHNS, CDR2 SASEGT. The V segment lost 4 bases and the J segment 5 bases; nucleotides outside the gene matches: 2. The CDR3 covers 14 residues. The chain's CDR3 is CASSAGLADNEQFF. As DNA, the CDR3 is TGTGCCAGCAGTGCCGGACTAGCGGACAATGAGCAGTTCTTC.

This chain links TRBV6-1 with TRBJ1-1; D uncertain. CDR3 size: 14 residues. V lost 4 bases and J 0 bases, leaving 9 bases between the germline ends. Looked up from germline, CDR1 is MNHNS and CDR2 is SASEGT. The CDR3 sequence: CASSVTELNTEAFF. The CDR3, as DNA: TGTGCCAGCAGTGTAACAGAGCTGAACACTGAAGCTTTCTTT.

The V gene is TRBV2, the J gene TRBJ2-7; 9 bases match TRBD1. CDR1 is SNHLY, CDR2 FYNNEI, per germline. CDR3 size: 14 residues. J lost 3 bases, V lost 7 bases, and 7 bases had no gene match. CDR3 nucleotide sequence: TGTGCCAGCATGGCTGGGACAGGGCACTACGAGCAGTACTTC. Amino acid sequence: CASMAGTGHYEQYF.

The chain carries TRBV4-2 and TRBJ2-3; 8 nucleotides align to TRBD2. Trimming cost V 5 bases and J 5 bases; bases outside gene matches: 12. This CDR3 is built from 16 residues. Germline V CDR1 and CDR2: LGHNA, YNFKEQ. The CDR3 bases are TGTGCCAGCAGCTCGAACCTCGGGGGGGTGATAGATACGCAGTATTTT. It specifies CASSSNLGGVIDTQYF.